These T cell receptor beta chains were read from a single sample in a study of T cell responses to AZD1222 COVID-19 vaccine. Profiled with immunoSEQ multiplex PCR; TCRdb holds only in-frame clones, not every one. The table records about 120,000 clones, about 90% of them present only once. The specimen was peripheral blood, collected on day 0 of AZD1222 vaccination. All receptors derive from an adult in good health. The CDR3 runs from the conserved cysteine through the conserved F or W. A D gene is named only where the DNA matches it firmly. Some rows mark clone size as missing; the rest say once, few, many or name a class of expanded clone.

size	J	D	V	DNA	CDR3
-	TRBJ2-2	-	TRBV19	TGTGCCAGTAGTACCCAGAGAACCGGGGAGCTGTTTTTT	CASSTQRTGELFF
-	TRBJ1-5	-	TRBV12-3/TRBV12-4	TGTGCCAGCAGCCCGGGGGGGAGAAAACATTTT	CASSPGGRKHF
-	TRBJ2-7	TRBD1	TRBV6-1	TGTGCCAGCAGTGACCGGACAGGGGGTAATGGCGAGCAGTACTTC	CASSDRTGGNGEQYF
-	TRBJ2-5	TRBD2	TRBV5-1	TGCGCCAGCAGCTTTAGGTTTCGGGAGGGAGCAAGAGAGACCCAGTACTTC	CASSFRFREGARETQYF
once	TRBJ1-6	-	TRBV6-5	TGTGCCAGCGATGAGATAAATAATTCACCCCTCCACTTT	CASDEINNSPLHF
-	TRBJ1-3	-	TRBV30	TGTGCCTGGAGACCACTTGGGGGGGGCGTGAATACCATATATTTT	CAWRPLGGGVNTIYF
once	TRBJ2-7	-	TRBV21-1	TGTGCCAGCAGCAGGCTCGGAAGTGGGGTACCCCAGGGAGAGCAGTACTTC	CASSRLGSGVPQGEQYF
-	TRBJ1-2	TRBD1	TRBV11-2	TGTGCCAGCAGCTCGGACAGGGGCTATGGCTACACCTTC	CASSSDRGYGYTF
-	TRBJ2-1	-	TRBV30	TGTGCCTGGAGCGGAAACAATGAGCAGTTCTTC	CAWSGNNEQFF
-	TRBJ1-2	-	TRBV30	TGTGCCTGGACGCCTGGACAGCTCTATGGCTACACCTTC	CAWTPGQLYGYTF
-	TRBJ1-1	TRBD1	TRBV20-1	TGCAGTGCTACCCGGACAGGGGAGGCTTTCTTT	CSATRTGEAFF
few	TRBJ1-2	TRBD1	TRBV28	TGTGCCAGCACGCCAGGGGGGGGCTATGGCTACACCTTC	CASTPGGGYGYTF
-	TRBJ2-1	-	TRBV5-1	TGCGCCAGCAGCTTAGGACAGCAGGGCAACAATGAGCAGTTCTTC	CASSLGQQGNNEQFF
-	TRBJ2-3	-	TRBV5-1	TGCGCCAGCAGCCCCCAAGGGGACGGGTGGGCAGATACGCAGTATTTT	CASSPQGDGWADTQYF
-	TRBJ1-1	-	TRBV3-1/TRBV3-2	TGTGCCAGCAGCCGCCGGACAGACGAAGCTTTCTTT	CASSRRTDEAFF
-	TRBJ2-5	TRBD1	TRBV24-1	TGTGCCACCAGTGATTCGAGGGACAGGAAAGAGACCCAGTACTTC	CATSDSRDRKETQYF
-	TRBJ1-5	-	TRBV19	TGTGCCAGTAGTGTCGATCCAACTCGCGATCAGCCCCAGCATTTT	CASSVDPTRDQPQHF
-	TRBJ1-4	-	TRBV5-1	TGCGCCAGCAGGACCGGTATTTTTTCCAGGGAAGCTAATGAAAAACTGTTTTTT	CASRTGIFSREANEKLFF
-	TRBJ1-1	-	TRBV3-1/TRBV3-2	TGTGCCAGCAGCCAAGATCGGCCCGGGACCTCCAGGCAAGCTTTCTTT	CASSQDRPGTSRQAFF
-	TRBJ1-5	TRBD1	TRBV15	TGTGCCACCAGCAGAGATTCGTCCACTACAGGGGGCAATCAGCCCCAGCATTTT	CATSRDSSTTGGNQPQHF
-	TRBJ1-2	TRBD1	TRBV13	TGTGCCAGCAGCTTAATGCGACTCCGGGACAGGGTGGACCACTATGGCTACACCTTC	CASSLMRLRDRVDHYGYTF
-	TRBJ2-2	TRBD1	TRBV19	TGTGCCACCATGTCAGGGGGCCTATCCTCCACCGGGGAGCTGTTTTTT	CATMSGGLSSTGELFF
-	TRBJ1-5	TRBD1	TRBV19	TGTGCCAGTAGTAGGGACAGTGTCTATCAGCCCCAGCATTTT	CASSRDSVYQPQHF
-	TRBJ1-5	-	TRBV12-1	TGTGCCCATGGGCAGTTCCAGCCCCAGCATTTT	CAHGQFQPQHF
-	TRBJ1-1	TRBD1	TRBV12-3/TRBV12-4	TGTGCCAGCACCTACAGGGGTAACACTGAAGCTTTCTTT	CASTYRGNTEAFF
-	TRBJ2-1	-	TRBV28	TGTGCCAGCAGTTCTTATAATGGGGGAAGCTCCTACAATGAGCAGTTCTTC	CASSSYNGGSSYNEQFF
-	TRBJ1-5	-	TRBV12-5	TGTGCTAGTGGTTTCGGGCAGAGCAATCAGCCCCAGCATTTT	CASGFGQSNQPQHF
-	TRBJ1-1	-	TRBV7-8	TGTGCCAGCACCCCGGAGTACAGCCTGAACACTGAAGCTTTCTTT	CASTPEYSLNTEAFF
-	TRBJ1-2	-	TRBV2	TGTGCCAGCAGGGAAGGGTCCTATGGCTACACCTTC	CASREGSYGYTF
few	TRBJ1-4	-	TRBV9	TGTGCCAGCAGCAAGACTGGCGCTAATGAAAAACTGTTTTTT	CASSKTGANEKLFF
-	TRBJ1-4	TRBD1	TRBV12-3/TRBV12-4	TGTGCCAGCAGTCTTAGGACAGGGGTGAAACTGTTTTTT	CASSLRTGVKLFF
-	TRBJ1-3	-	TRBV28	TGTGCCAGCAGTTTGGTCCGAGCAAACACCATATATTTT	CASSLVRANTIYF
-	TRBJ2-7	-	TRBV28	TGTGCCACCAACCCTTTTAAGGTTTCCTACGAGCAGTACTTC	CATNPFKVSYEQYF
-	TRBJ1-6	-	TRBV20-1	TGCAGTGCTAGTGGGGGGACCCGGTATAATTCACCCCTCCACTTT	CSASGGTRYNSPLHF
-	TRBJ2-7	-	TRBV2	TGTGCCAGCAGCGTCGAGCCGACAGGAAACACTCCATACGAGCAGTACTTC	CASSVEPTGNTPYEQYF
-	TRBJ2-7	-	TRBV27	TGTGCCAGCAGTTTATTTCAGGCCTACGAGCAGTACTTC	CASSLFQAYEQYF
-	TRBJ2-7	-	TRBV29-1	TGCAGCGTTGGGCGGAATATTAACGAGCAGTACTTC	CSVGRNINEQYF
-	TRBJ2-5	-	TRBV5-1	TGCGCCAGCAGCTTGGCAGGGACACCCCAAGAGACCCAGTACTTC	CASSLAGTPQETQYF
-	TRBJ2-3	-	TRBV10-3	TGTGCCACCCTAAAGGCGGCAGGGGTTGGAGATACGCAGTATTTT	CATLKAAGVGDTQYF
once	TRBJ1-4	-	TRBV5-5	TGTGCCAGCAGCCCAATCGGACCTAATGAAAAACTGTTTTTT	CASSPIGPNEKLFF